This TCR beta chain originates from a study of T cell repertoires in cytomegalovirus infection. The CDR3 extends over 15 amino acids. Germline CDR1 SGHRS, CDR2 YFSETQ. V was clipped by 4 bases and J by 6 bases, with 16 bases between them. Study-wide results and caveats: It was HLA-C-restricted CMV-specific TCR beta clonotypes that dominated the response ex vivo.

In its sample, this clonotype was seen a few times. Its antigen is currently unknown. TCRdb processed the reads anew with MiXCR; each CDR3 protein has one entry. The sample shows about 530,000 distinct CDR3 sequences, 26% of them seen only once. V usage is TRBV5-1 and J usage is TRBJ1-4; no clear D gene. This sequence was found in a human donor in good health (CMV status not recorded). Some clones in this sample may be carry-over from other donors' samples. Material for sequencing was PBMCs. The CDR3 DNA follows: TGCGCCAGCAGCCCCCCGGGCCAGGACCATGAAAAACTGTTTTTT. Protein: CASSPPGQDHEKLFF.